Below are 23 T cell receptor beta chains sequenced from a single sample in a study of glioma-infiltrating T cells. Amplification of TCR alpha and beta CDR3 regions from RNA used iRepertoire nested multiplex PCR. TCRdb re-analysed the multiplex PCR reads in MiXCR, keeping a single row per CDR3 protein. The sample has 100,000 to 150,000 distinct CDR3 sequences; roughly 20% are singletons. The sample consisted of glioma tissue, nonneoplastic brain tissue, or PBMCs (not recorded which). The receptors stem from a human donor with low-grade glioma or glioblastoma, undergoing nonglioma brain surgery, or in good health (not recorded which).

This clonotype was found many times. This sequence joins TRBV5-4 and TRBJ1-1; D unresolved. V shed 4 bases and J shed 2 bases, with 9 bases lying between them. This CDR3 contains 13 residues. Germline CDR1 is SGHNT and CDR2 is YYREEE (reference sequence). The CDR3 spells CASSRTLNTEAFF. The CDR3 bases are TGTGCCAGCAGCCGGACCCTTAACACTGAAGCTTTCTTT.

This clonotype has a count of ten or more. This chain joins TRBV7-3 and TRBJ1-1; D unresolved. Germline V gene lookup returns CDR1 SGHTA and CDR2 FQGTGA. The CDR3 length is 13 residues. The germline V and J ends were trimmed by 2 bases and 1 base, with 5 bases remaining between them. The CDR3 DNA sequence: TGTGCCAGCAGCTTAGAGGGGAACACTGAAGCTTTCTTT. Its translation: CASSLEGNTEAFF.

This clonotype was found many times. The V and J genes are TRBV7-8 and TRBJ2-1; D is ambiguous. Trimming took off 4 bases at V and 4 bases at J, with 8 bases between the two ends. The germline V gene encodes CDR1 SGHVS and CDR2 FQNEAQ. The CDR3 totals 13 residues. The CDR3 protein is CASSSEEYNEQFF. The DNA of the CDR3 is TGTGCCAGCAGCTCCGAAGAATACAATGAGCAGTTCTTC.

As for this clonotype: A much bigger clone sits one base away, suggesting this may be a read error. The CDR3 protein is CASTPGGSLQLEQYF. The CDR3 coding sequence is TGTGCCAGCACCCCCGGAGGCAGCCTCCAACTGGAGCAGTACTTC. The chain uses TRBV7-9 and TRBJ2-7; TRBD2 might be the D (5 bases). V was shortened by 7 bases and J by 7 bases, with 23 bases between the two germline ends. The CDR3 is 15 residues long. The V gene's germline CDR1 is SEHNR and CDR2 FQNEAQ (reference sequence).

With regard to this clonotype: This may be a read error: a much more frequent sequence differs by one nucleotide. CDR3 DNA sequence: TGTGCCAGCAGCTCAACCTTATTCGGGGAGCTGTTTTTT. It is translated as CASSSTLFGELFF. The chain links TRBV7-2 to TRBJ2-2, with D hard to call. The length of the CDR3 is 13 residues. V was clipped by 4 bases and J by 7 bases, with 10 bases between them. The germline gives CDR1 SGHTA, CDR2 FQGNSA.

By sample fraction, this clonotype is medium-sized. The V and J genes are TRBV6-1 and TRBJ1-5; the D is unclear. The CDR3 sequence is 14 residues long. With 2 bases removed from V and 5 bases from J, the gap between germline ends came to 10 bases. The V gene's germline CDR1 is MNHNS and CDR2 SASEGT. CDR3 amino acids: CASSEPYSYQPQHF. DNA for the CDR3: TGTGCCAGCAGTGAACCTTATTCTTATCAGCCCCAGCATTTT.

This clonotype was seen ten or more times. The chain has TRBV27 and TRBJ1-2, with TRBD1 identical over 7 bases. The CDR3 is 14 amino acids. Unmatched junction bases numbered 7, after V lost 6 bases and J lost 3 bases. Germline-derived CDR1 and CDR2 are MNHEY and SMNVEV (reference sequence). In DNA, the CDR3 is TGTGCCAGCAGCCCGACAGGGAAATACTATGGCTACACCTTC. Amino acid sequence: CASSPTGKYYGYTF.

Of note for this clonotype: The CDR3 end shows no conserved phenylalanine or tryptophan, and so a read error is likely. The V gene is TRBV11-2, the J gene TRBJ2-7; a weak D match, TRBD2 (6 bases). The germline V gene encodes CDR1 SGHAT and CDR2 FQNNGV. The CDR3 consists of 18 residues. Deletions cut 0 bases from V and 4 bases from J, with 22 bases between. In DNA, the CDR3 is TGTGCCAGCAGCTTAGATACGGTTTGGAGCGGGCGGTCGTACGAGCAGTACTCC. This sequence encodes CASSLDTVWSGRSYEQYS.

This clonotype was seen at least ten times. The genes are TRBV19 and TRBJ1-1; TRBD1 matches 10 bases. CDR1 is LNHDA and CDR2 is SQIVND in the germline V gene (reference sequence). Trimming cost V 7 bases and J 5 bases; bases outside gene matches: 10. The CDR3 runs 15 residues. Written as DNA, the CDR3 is TGTGCCAGTATCCTAATGACAGGGGGCGAAACTGAAGCTTTCTTT. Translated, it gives CASILMTGGETEAFF.

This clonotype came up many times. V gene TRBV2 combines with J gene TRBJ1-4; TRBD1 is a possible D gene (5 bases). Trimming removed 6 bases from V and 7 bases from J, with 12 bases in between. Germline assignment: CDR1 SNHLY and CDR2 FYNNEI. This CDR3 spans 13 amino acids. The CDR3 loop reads CASRMGRTEKLFF. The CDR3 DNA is TGTGCCAGCAGAATGGGACGGACTGAAAAACTGTTTTTT.

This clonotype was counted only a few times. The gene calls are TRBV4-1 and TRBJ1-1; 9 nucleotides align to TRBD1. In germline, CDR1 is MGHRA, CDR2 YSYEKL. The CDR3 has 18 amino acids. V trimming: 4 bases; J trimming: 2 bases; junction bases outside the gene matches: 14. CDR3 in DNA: TGCGCCAGCAGCCGCCCGGACAGGGGCCTTCGGGGCAACACTGAAGCTTTCTTT. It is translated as CASSRPDRGLRGNTEAFF.

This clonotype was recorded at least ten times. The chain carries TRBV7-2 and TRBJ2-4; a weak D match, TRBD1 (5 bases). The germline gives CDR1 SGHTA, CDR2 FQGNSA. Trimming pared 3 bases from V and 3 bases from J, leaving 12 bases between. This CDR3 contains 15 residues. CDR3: CASSFQGIDKNIQYF. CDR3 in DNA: TGTGCCAGCAGCTTCCAGGGCATTGACAAAAACATTCAGTACTTC.

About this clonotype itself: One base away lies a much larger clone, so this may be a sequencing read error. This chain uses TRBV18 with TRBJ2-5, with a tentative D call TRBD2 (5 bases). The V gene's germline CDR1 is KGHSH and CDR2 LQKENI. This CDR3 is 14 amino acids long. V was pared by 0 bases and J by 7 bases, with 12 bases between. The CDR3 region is CASSPPSRGGTQYF. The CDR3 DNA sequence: TGTGCCAGCTCACCACCGAGTAGAGGAGGGACCCAGTACTTC.

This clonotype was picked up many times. The CDR3 here is CASRGTGAGDTQYF. The CDR3 region has the DNA TGTGCCAGCAGAGGGACAGGGGCAGGAGATACGCAGTATTTT. The chain employs TRBV28 and TRBJ2-3, with 10 positions matching TRBD1. With V trimmed by 6 bases and J by 5 bases, 5 bases remained unmatched. This CDR3 is built from 14 residues. Germline lookup yields CDR1 MDHEN and CDR2 SYDVKM.

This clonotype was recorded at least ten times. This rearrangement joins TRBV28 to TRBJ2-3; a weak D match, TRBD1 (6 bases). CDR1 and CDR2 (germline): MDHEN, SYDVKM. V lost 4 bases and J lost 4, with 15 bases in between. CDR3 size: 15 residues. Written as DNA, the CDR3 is TGTGCCAGCAGTTCCGATTTCAGGGGCCCAGATACGCAGTATTTT. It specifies CASSSDFRGPDTQYF. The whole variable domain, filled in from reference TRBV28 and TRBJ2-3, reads DVKVTQSSRYLVKRTGEKVFLECVQDMDHENMFWYRQDPGLGLRLIYFSYDVKMKEKGDIPEGYSVSREKKERFSLILESASTNQTSMYLCASSSDFRGPDTQYFGPGTRLTVL.

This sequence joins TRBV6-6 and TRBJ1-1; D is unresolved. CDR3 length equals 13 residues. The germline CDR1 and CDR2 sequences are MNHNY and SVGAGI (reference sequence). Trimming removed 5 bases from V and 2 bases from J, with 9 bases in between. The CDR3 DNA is TGTGCCAGCAGTAAATCACTTAACACTGAAGCTTTCTTT. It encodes CASSKSLNTEAFF.

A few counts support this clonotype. The chain's CDR3 is CASSSGHTNYGYTF. For the CDR3, the DNA is TGTGCCAGCAGCTCGGGACATACTAACTATGGCTACACCTTC. The V call is TRBV5-4, the J call TRBJ1-2; tentatively, D is TRBD1 (6 bases). V was trimmed by 3 bases and J by 0 bases, leaving 9 bases between them. The germline V gene has CDR1 SGHNT and CDR2 YYREEE (reference sequence). This CDR3 is built from 14 residues.

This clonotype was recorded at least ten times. CDR3: CASSQEGLAGGPGYEQYF. CDR3 DNA sequence: TGTGCCAGCAGCCAAGAAGGTCTAGCGGGAGGGCCAGGCTACGAGCAGTACTTC. V usage is TRBV4-2 and J usage is TRBJ2-7; 12 bases match TRBD2. The CDR3 is 18 amino acids. The germline CDR1 and CDR2 sequences are LGHNA and YNFKEQ. With 0 bases clipped from V and 3 bases from J, the junction kept 9 bases outside the gene matches.

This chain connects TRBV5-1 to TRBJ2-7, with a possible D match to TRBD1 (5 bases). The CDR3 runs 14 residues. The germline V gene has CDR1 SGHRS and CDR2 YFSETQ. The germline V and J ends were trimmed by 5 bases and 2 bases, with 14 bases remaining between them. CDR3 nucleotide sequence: TGCGCCAGCAGTACAGGAAGAGGTCCCTACGAGCAGTACTTC. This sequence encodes CASSTGRGPYEQYF.

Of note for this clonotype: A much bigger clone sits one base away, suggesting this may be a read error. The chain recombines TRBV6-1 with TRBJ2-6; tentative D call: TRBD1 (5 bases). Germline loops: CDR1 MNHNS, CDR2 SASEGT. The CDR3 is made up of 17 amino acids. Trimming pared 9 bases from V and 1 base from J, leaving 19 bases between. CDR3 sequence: CARRRDRSTSGANVLTF. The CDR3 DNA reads TGTGCCAGACGCCGAGACAGATCTACTTCTGGGGCCAACGTCCTGACTTTC.

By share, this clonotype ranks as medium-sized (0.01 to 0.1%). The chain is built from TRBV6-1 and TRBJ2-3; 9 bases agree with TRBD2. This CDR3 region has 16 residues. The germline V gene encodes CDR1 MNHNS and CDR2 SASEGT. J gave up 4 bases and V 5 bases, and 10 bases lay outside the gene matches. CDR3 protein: CASSPISGRGSDTQYF. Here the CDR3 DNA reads TGTGCCAGCAGTCCCATTAGCGGGAGAGGATCAGATACGCAGTATTTT.

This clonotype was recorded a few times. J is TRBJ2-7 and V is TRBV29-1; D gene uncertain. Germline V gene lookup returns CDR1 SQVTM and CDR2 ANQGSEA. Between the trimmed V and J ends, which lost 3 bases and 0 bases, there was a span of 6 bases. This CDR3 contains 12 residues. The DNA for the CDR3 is TGCAGCGTTGAGCTCAGCTCCTACGAGCAGTACTTC. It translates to CSVELSSYEQYF.

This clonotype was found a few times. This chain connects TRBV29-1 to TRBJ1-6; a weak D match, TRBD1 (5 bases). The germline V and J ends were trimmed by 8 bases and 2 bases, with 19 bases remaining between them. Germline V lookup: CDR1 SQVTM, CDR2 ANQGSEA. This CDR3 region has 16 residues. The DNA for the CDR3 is TGCAGCCCTTGGAGGGACGAGAGCCCCTATAATTCACCCCTCCACTTT. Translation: CSPWRDESPYNSPLHF.